The 14 T cell receptor beta chains reported below all come from one sample, sequenced in a study of T-cell reconstitution after alpha-beta-depleted transplantation in children. Unique molecular identifiers were incorporated when the TCRbeta library was constructed. TCRdb recomputed calls from the PCR reads with MiXCR, one row per CDR3 protein. In the table there are about 580,000 distinct CDR3 sequences, 20% to 25% of which are singletons. Here the sequenced sample was PBMCs, mostly from graft donor cells, taken 360 days after TCRalphabeta/CD19-depleted stem cell transplant. These receptors were collected from a boy less than two years old who had a stem cell transplant for acute myeloid leukemia, so the T cells may come from the graft donor.

The chain combines TRBV11-3 with TRBJ2-4, with 7 bases aligning to TRBD1. The CDR3 runs to 14 residues. V shed 5 bases and J 4 bases; nucleotides not matched to a gene: 5. Germline V lookup: CDR1 SGHNT, CDR2 YENEEA. CDR3 in amino acids: CASSPRDSKNIQYF. The CDR3 DNA is TGTGCCAGCAGCCCTCGGGACAGTAAAAACATTCAGTACTTC.

The V and J genes are TRBV5-1 and TRBJ2-1; no firm D call. The CDR3 is 15 amino acids. Germline loops: CDR1 SGHRS, CDR2 YFSETQ. Trimming shortened V by 4 bases and J by 8 bases, and 19 bases separated the two germline ends. CDR3 coding DNA: TGCGCCAGCAGCGTCGCAGGTGGGTGGAGTGATGAGCAGTTCTTC. This sequence encodes CASSVAGGWSDEQFF. Combining the CDR3 with reference TRBV5-1 and TRBJ2-1 gives the whole variable domain KAGVTQTPRYLIKTRGQQVTLSCSPISGHRSVSWYQQTPGQGLQFLFEYFSETQRNKGNFPGRFSGRQFSNSRSEMNVSTLELGDSALYLCASSVAGGWSDEQFFGPGTRLTVL.

This clonotype was seen at least ten times. DNA for the CDR3: TGTGCCAGCAGCTTAACCGGGACAGGAGACTACAATGAGCAGTTCTTC. It yields the protein CASSLTGTGDYNEQFF. The chain is built from TRBV5-6 and TRBJ2-1, with TRBD1 matching 8 bases. Germline V CDR1 and CDR2: SGHDT, YYEEEE. The CDR3 runs 16 residues. V dropped 2 bases and J dropped 3; count of bases not matched to a gene: 7.

The chain employs TRBV11-2 and TRBJ2-3; 14 nucleotides align to TRBD2. Germline-derived CDR1 and CDR2 are SGHAT and FQNNGV. This CDR3 comprises 16 residues. Trimming cost V 3 bases and J 5 bases; bases outside gene matches: 4. CDR3 in amino acids: CASSFPGLAGVDTQYF. For the CDR3, the DNA is TGTGCCAGCAGCTTCCCGGGACTAGCGGGGGTAGATACGCAGTATTTT. Together with reference TRBV11-2 and TRBJ2-3, the CDR3 gives the full variable domain: EAGVAQSPRYKIIEKRQSVAFWCNPISGHATLYWYQQILGQGPKLLIQFQNNGVVDDSQLPKDRFSAERLKGVDSTLKIQPAKLEDSAVYLCASSFPGLAGVDTQYFGPGTRLTVL.

There are many counts of this clonotype. The chain couples TRBV20-1 to TRBJ2-3; D is unresolved. V gave up 5 bases and J gave up 2 bases, with 20 bases separating them. CDR3 length equals 16 residues. In germline, CDR1 is DFQATT, CDR2 SNEGSKA (reference sequence). The CDR3 here is CSACQLPRGDTDTQYF. The CDR3 region has the DNA TGCAGTGCTTGTCAGCTCCCGCGTGGAGACACAGATACGCAGTATTTT.

This clonotype was recorded many times. The chain links TRBV2 to TRBJ2-7; no clear D gene. CDR3 size: 10 residues. From germline, CDR1 is SNHLY and CDR2 FYNNEI. Trimming left V 7 bases short and J 3 bases short, with 4 bases between. CDR3 in amino acids: CASIGYEQYF. For the CDR3, the DNA is TGTGCCAGCATCGGCTACGAGCAGTACTTC.

In its sample, this clonotype was seen many times. The chain's CDR3 is CASGGYTQETQYF. Here the CDR3 DNA reads TGTGCCAGCGGGGGGTACACTCAAGAGACCCAGTACTTC. The chain joins TRBV3-1 to TRBJ2-5; perhaps TRBD2 as D (6 bases). The length of the CDR3 is 13 residues. V was pared by 8 bases and J by 2 bases, with 12 bases between. Germline CDR1 LGHDT, CDR2 YNNKEL (reference sequence).

This clonotype was seen a few times. The chain recombines TRBV6-5 with TRBJ1-2, with 11 bases aligning to TRBD1. Looked up from germline, CDR1 is MNHEY and CDR2 is SVGAGI. CDR3 length equals 16 residues. V dropped 2 bases and J dropped 2; count of bases not matched to a gene: 4. CDR3 DNA sequence: TGTGCCAGCAGTTACGACGGGACAGGGGGGAACTATGGCTACACCTTC. Protein sequence: CASSYDGTGGNYGYTF.

This clonotype was counted between two and nine times. V and J are TRBV20-1 and TRBJ1-2; weak D call: TRBD1 (6 bases). Germline assignment: CDR1 DFQATT and CDR2 SNEGSKA (reference sequence). This CDR3 is 12 amino acids long. Trimming removed 5 bases at V and 8 bases at J, with 15 bases between. CDR3 sequence reads: CSAARGGYGYTF. As DNA, the CDR3 is TGCAGTGCTGCGAGAGGGGGGTACGGCTACACCTTC.

This clonotype was picked up many times. CDR3 protein: CASSFVQSGNTIYF. The CDR3 DNA reads TGTGCCAGCAGTTTTGTCCAATCTGGAAACACCATATATTTT. V usage is TRBV12-3 or TRBV12-4 and J usage is TRBJ1-3; D uncertain. The CDR3 has 14 amino acids. V was cut by 3 bases and J by 1 base, with 7 bases left in between.

CDR3 coding DNA: TGTGCCAGCAGTCCTCTAATGCGGACAGATACTGAGTCTGGCTACACCTTC. Translated: CASSPLMRTDTESGYTF. The chain is built from TRBV6-2 or TRBV6-3 and TRBJ1-2, with D possibly TRBD1 on 6 matching bases. In germline, CDR1 is MNHEY, CDR2 SVGEGT. The ends were cut back, 5 bases at V and 7 bases at J, with 26 bases in the middle. This CDR3 comprises 17 residues.

The chain combines TRBV7-2 with TRBJ2-1, with 7 nucleotides matching TRBD1. The CDR3 covers 14 residues. J gave up 8 bases and V 5 bases, and 9 bases lay outside the gene matches. Looked up from germline, CDR1 is SGHTA and CDR2 is FQGNSA. CDR3 DNA sequence: TGTGCCAGCAGCCCGGACAGGCGAAAGGATGAGCAGTTCTTC. Its translation is CASSPDRRKDEQFF.

This clonotype was counted between two and nine times. This chain links TRBV20-1 with TRBJ2-7, with 12 bases fitting TRBD2. After removal of 1 base from V and 4 bases from J, the junction contained 8 bases not matched to a gene. This CDR3 spans 16 amino acids. Germline V CDR1 and CDR2: DFQATT, SNEGSKA (reference sequence). The CDR3 DNA sequence: TGCAGTGCTAGAGTTGTGGCTAGCGGGGGGGGATACGAGCAGTACGTC. Translation: CSARVVASGGGYEQYV.

The chain joins TRBV5-5 to TRBJ2-2, with 7 bases that match TRBD1. The length of the CDR3 is 16 residues. Germline lookup yields CDR1 SGHKS and CDR2 YYEKEE (reference sequence). The trim removed 4 bases at V and 2 bases at J, leaving 8 bases unmatched. The CDR3 reads CASSRDRVTNTGELFF. The CDR3 region has the DNA TGTGCCAGCAGCCGAGACAGGGTTACAAACACCGGGGAGCTGTTTTTT.